The next 5 T cell receptor beta chains were all read from a single sample in a study of identical twins. TCRdb re-called the 5' RACE reads with MiXCR, one entry per CDR3 protein. This sample has approximately 260,000 distinct CDR3 sequences, with about 14% found just once. Sequenced sample: memory (CD45RO+) T cells sorted from blood. These receptors all stem from a young woman in good health.

There are many counts of this clonotype. The chain has TRBV18 and TRBJ1-2; 8 bases agree with TRBD1. V lost 6 bases to trimming and J lost 6 bases; unmatched junction nucleotides: 6. There are 13 residues in the CDR3. The germline gives CDR1 KGHSH, CDR2 LQKENI. CDR3 sequence: CASSSDRENGYTF. DNA for the CDR3: TGTGCCAGCTCCTCGGACAGGGAGAATGGCTACACCTTC.

In its sample, this clonotype was seen a few times. The rearrangement links TRBV12-3 or TRBV12-4 to TRBJ1-2; D not resolved. V gave up 3 bases and J gave up 8 bases, with 13 bases separating them. CDR3 length: 13 amino acids. CDR3 loop: CASSLVPGLGYTF. The CDR3, as DNA: TGTGCCAGCAGTTTGGTGCCCGGGTTAGGCTACACCTTC.

The rearrangement joins TRBV20-1 to TRBJ2-3; D is ambiguous. CDR3 length: 12 residues. The germline V gene has CDR1 DFQATT and CDR2 SNEGSKA (reference sequence). Here the CDR3 DNA reads TGCAGCCTCCCGGGCGGTGGAGATACGCAGTATTTT. Translation: CSLPGGGDTQYF.

This clonotype has only a few counts. The V call is TRBV29-1, the J call TRBJ2-5, with D uncertain. CDR1 is SQVTM and CDR2 is ANQGSEA in the germline V gene. Trimming stripped 4 bases from V and 5 bases from J, with 17 bases between. The CDR3 is made up of 14 amino acids. CDR3 DNA sequence: TGCAGCGTTGCTAAGGGTGGGAACGGTGAGACCCAGTACTTC. The encoded protein is CSVAKGGNGETQYF.

There are many counts of this clonotype. The CDR3 nucleotides read TGTGCCAGCAGCACAGGGGCGGAGGATACGCAGTATTTT. This translates into CASSTGAEDTQYF. This chain joins TRBV6-4 and TRBJ2-3; 7 bases are shared with TRBD1. The CDR3 loop spans 13 amino acids. From germline, CDR1 is MRHNA and CDR2 SNTAGT. Germline trimming cut 6 bases from V and 6 bases from J; bases unmatched to any gene: 6.